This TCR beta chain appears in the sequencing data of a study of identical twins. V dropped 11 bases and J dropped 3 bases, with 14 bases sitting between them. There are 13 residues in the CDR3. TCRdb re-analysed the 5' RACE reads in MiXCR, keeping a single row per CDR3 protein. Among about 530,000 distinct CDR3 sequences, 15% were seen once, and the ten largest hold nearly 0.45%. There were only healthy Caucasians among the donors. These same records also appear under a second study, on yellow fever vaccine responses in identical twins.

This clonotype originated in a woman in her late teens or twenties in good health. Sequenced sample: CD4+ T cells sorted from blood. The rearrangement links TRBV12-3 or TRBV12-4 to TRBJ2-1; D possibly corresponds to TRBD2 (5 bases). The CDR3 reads CASPGLDYNEQFF. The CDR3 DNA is TGTGCCTCCCCCGGACTTGACTACAATGAGCAGTTCTTC.